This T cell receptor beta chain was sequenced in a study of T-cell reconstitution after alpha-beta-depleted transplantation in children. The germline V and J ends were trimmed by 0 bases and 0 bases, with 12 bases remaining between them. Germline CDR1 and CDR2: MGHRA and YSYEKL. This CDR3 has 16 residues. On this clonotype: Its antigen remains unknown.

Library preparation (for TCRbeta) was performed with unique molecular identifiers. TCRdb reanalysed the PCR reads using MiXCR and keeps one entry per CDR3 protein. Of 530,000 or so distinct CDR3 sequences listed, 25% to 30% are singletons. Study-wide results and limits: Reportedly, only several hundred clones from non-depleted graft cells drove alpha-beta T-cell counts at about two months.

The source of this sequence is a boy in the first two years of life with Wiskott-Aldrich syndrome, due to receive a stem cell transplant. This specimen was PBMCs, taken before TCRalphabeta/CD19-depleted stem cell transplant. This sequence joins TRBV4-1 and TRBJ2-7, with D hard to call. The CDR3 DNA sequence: TGCGCCAGCAGCCAAGATCCCAGCGCCTCCTCCTACGAGCAGTACTTC. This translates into CASSQDPSASSYEQYF.